These T cell receptor beta chains were read from a single sample in a study of blood T cell repertoires in COVID-19. The repertoire was sequenced with immunoSEQ multiplex PCR; TCRdb's copy has only in-frame clones and lacks some. The sample holds around 130,000 clones; approximately 90% are singletons and the top ten take under 3%. The source material was peripheral blood. The receptors here all came from a human donor with COVID-19, enrolled during active disease. The donor label of this sample is uncertain. The CDR3 runs from the conserved cysteine through the conserved F or W. The D gene is left open where the match is weak. Some rows have no size entry. The others give once, few or many, or a class for an expanded clone.

>TRBV9|.|.|TRBJ2-3
TGTGCCAGCAGCGTTGGGGCTTCCAGCACAGATACGCAGTATTTT
CASSVGASSTDTQYF
>TRBV3-1/TRBV3-2|.|.|TRBJ1-4
TGTGCCAGCAGCCAAGATGAGGAAAAACTGTTTTTT
CASSQDEEKLFF
>TRBV11-1|TRBD1|.|TRBJ1-2
TGTGCCAGCAGCTTAACAGGGGGCAACTATGGCTACACCTTC
CASSLTGGNYGYTF
>TRBV5-1|TRBD1|.|TRBJ2-1
TGCGCCAGCAGCGGAACACAGGGGCCAACTTACAATGAGCAGTTCTTC
CASSGTQGPTYNEQFF
>TRBV25-1|TRBD1|.|TRBJ1-6
TGTGCCAGCAGTGCCATAGAGACAGGGGGTGATTCACCCCTCCACTTT
CASSAIETGGDSPLHF
>TRBV12-3/TRBV12-4|TRBD1|.|TRBJ1-2
TGTGCCAGCAGTTCTGGACAGGGCTATGGCTACACCTTC
CASSSGQGYGYTF
>TRBV19|.|.|TRBJ1-1
TGTGCCAGTAGTATAGATTCAGGGGCCCATGGGACTGAAGCTTTCTTT
CASSIDSGAHGTEAFF
>TRBV6-4|.|few|TRBJ1-6
TGTGCCAGCAGTGATAACAACTATCGAGGTTCACCCCTCCACTTT
CASSDNNYRGSPLHF
>TRBV3-1/TRBV3-2|TRBD1|.|TRBJ1-4
TGTGCCAGCAGCCAAGATTACAGGGGGCGTGAAAAACTGTTTTTT
CASSQDYRGREKLFF
>TRBV6-5|TRBD2|.|TRBJ2-5
TGTGCCAGCAGCAGCGGGAGGCAAGAGACCCAGTACTTC
CASSSGRQETQYF
>TRBV2|TRBD2|once|TRBJ2-3
TGTGCCAGCAGTGCGGAGCGGGGGTGGGCAGATACGCAGTATTTT
CASSAERGWADTQYF
>TRBV10-2|.|.|TRBJ1-1
TGCGCCAGCACCTTAGGGGGAGCGGACACTGAAGCTTTCTTT
CASTLGGADTEAFF
>TRBV7-9|TRBD2|.|TRBJ2-7
TGTGCCAGCAGCTTAGTACGGACTAGCGGGGGTACCCCCTACGAGCAGTACTTC
CASSLVRTSGGTPYEQYF
>TRBV9|.|.|TRBJ2-7
TGTGCCAGCAGCGTAGACGGGAGCTCCTACGAGCAGTACTTC
CASSVDGSSYEQYF
>TRBV6-1|.|.|TRBJ1-3
TGTGCCAGCAGTGAAGACCAGGACTCTGGAAACACCATATATTTT
CASSEDQDSGNTIYF
>TRBV19|.|.|TRBJ2-5
TGTGCCAGTTTAGCCCCGAGCGGCCACGGAGGGACCCAGTACTTC
CASLAPSGHGGTQYF
>TRBV4-2|TRBD1|few|TRBJ1-2
TGTGCCAGCAGCCCACTTTTGGGACAGGGGTCGCATGGCTACACCTTC
CASSPLLGQGSHGYTF
>TRBV9|TRBD1|.|TRBJ1-5
TGTGCCAGCAGCACCGGGACAGGGACGAGTCAGCCCCAGCATTTT
CASSTGTGTSQPQHF
>TRBV27|.|.|TRBJ1-4
TGTGCCAGCAGACCAGGGGTGGGGGAAAAACTGTTTTTT
CASRPGVGEKLFF
>TRBV6-5|TRBD1|.|TRBJ1-3
TGTGCCAGCAGTAAACAGGGGAACACCATATATTTT
CASSKQGNTIYF
>TRBV5-1|.|.|TRBJ1-1
TGCGCCAGCAGCTTCGGGACACCTCCCTTGAACACTGAAGCTTTCTTT
CASSFGTPPLNTEAFF
>TRBV18|.|.|TRBJ1-1
TGTGCCAGCGCAAAGAGAGAGCCCACTGAAGCTTTCTTT
CASAKREPTEAFF
>TRBV7-6|.|.|TRBJ1-2
TGTGCCAGCAGCTCCGTCCGCGGGCGGAACTATGGCTACACCTTC
CASSSVRGRNYGYTF
>TRBV13|TRBD2|.|TRBJ2-3
TGTGCCAGCAGCTCAGGACTAGCGGGGGCAGATACGCAGTATTTT
CASSSGLAGADTQYF
>TRBV13|TRBD1|.|TRBJ1-6
TGTGCCAGCAGCTTAAGGACAGGGACTTATAATTCACCCCTCCACTTT
CASSLRTGTYNSPLHF
>TRBV5-1|.|.|TRBJ2-3
TGCGCCAGCAGCTCCCCGGGGGGCCCAGATACGCAGTATTTT
CASSSPGGPDTQYF
>TRBV13|TRBD2|.|TRBJ2-5
TGTGCCAGCAGCTTAGCGAGGGCGGGGGGACTTCGGGAGACCCAGTACTTC
CASSLARAGGLRETQYF
>TRBV5-1|.|.|TRBJ1-2
TGCGCCAGCAGCAACCTCCCGGGGGAGGGAAACTATGGCTACACCTTC
CASSNLPGEGNYGYTF
>TRBV7-2|.|.|TRBJ1-3
TGTGCCAGCGCGGGGCAAGTCGAGGGTTCTCGTCTATATTTT
CASAGQVEGSRLYF
>TRBV18|.|.|TRBJ1-2
TGTGCCAGCTCAACATCACAGACTAACTATGGCTACACCTTC
CASSTSQTNYGYTF
>TRBV29-1|TRBD1|.|TRBJ2-1
TGCAGCGCTAAAGGGCACAGGGGGCATTACAATGAGCAGTTCTTC
CSAKGHRGHYNEQFF
>TRBV3-1/TRBV3-2|TRBD1|.|TRBJ2-5
TGTGCCAGCAGCCCGACAGGGGGAGAGACCCAGTACTTC
CASSPTGGETQYF
>TRBV6-6|.|few|TRBJ1-6
TGTGCCAGCAGTTCGCGCATCCTCGAATCACCCCTCCACTTT
CASSSRILESPLHF
>TRBV5-6|.|.|TRBJ1-1
TGTGCCAGCAGCTTGGCAGGGGAGGGAACTGAAGCTTTCTTT
CASSLAGEGTEAFF
>TRBV6-1|TRBD1|.|TRBJ2-7
TGTGCCAGCAGTGACAGGGGGCACGGGGAGCAGTACTTC
CASSDRGHGEQYF
>TRBV5-4|.|.|TRBJ2-3
TGTGCCAGCAGCTTTCGACGGGGGAAAGATACGCAGTATTTT
CASSFRRGKDTQYF
>TRBV5-6|.|.|TRBJ1-2
TGTGCCAGCAGCTTTGAGGGCCTAAGGTACACCTTC
CASSFEGLRYTF
>TRBV28|TRBD1|once|TRBJ2-5
TGTGCCAGCAGCTCTCTCCACAGGGGGACGCAAGAGACCCAGTACTTC
CASSSLHRGTQETQYF
>TRBV20-1|.|.|TRBJ2-2
TGCAGTGCAAGTCGGGGAACCGGGGAGCTGTTTTTT
CSASRGTGELFF
>TRBV7-6|.|.|TRBJ2-5
TGTGCCAGCAGCATAAGGCCAGGGGCGGAGGAGACCCAGTACTTC
CASSIRPGAEETQYF
>TRBV11-3|TRBD1|.|TRBJ1-2
TGTGCCAGCAGCTCGAGGACAGGGGACGGCTACACCTTC
CASSSRTGDGYTF
>TRBV19|.|once|TRBJ2-7
TGTGCCAGTAGTATGGCTAAAAGGACGGAGGCCTACGAGCAGTACTTC
CASSMAKRTEAYEQYF
>TRBV6-5|TRBD2|.|TRBJ2-2
TGTGCCAGCAGGGAGCGGGAGGCCGGGGAGCTGTTTTTT
CASREREAGELFF
>TRBV24-1|.|.|TRBJ1-4
TGTGCCACCAGTGATTTGCGGGGGGGGAAACTGTTTTTT
CATSDLRGGKLFF
>TRBV11-2|.|.|TRBJ2-1
TGTGCCAGCAGCTTAGGGGGGGGCTTTTACAATGAGCAGTTCTTC
CASSLGGGFYNEQFF
>TRBV7-3|.|once|TRBJ1-2
TGTGCCAGCAGCCCGTCCGACAGTCCTAACTATGGCTACACCTTC
CASSPSDSPNYGYTF
>TRBV7-9|TRBD2|.|TRBJ2-3
TGTGCCAGCAGCCGGGCGGGACTACGCACAGATACGCAGTATTTT
CASSRAGLRTDTQYF
>TRBV29-1|TRBD1|.|TRBJ2-5
TGCAGCGTTTGGACAGGGCTAGAAGAGACCCAGTACTTC
CSVWTGLEETQYF
>TRBV27|.|.|TRBJ1-6
TGTGCCAGCAGTTCTCGGACAGAGGAACTCTCTCTCCACTTT
CASSSRTEELSLHF
>TRBV10-1|TRBD2|once|TRBJ2-1
TGCGCCAGCCGGGAGGACGGGGGCTCCTACAATGAGCAGTTCTTC
CASREDGGSYNEQFF
>TRBV7-9|TRBD2|.|TRBJ2-7
TGTGCCAGCAGCCATGAATCGGGGGGTTACGAGCAGTACTTC
CASSHESGGYEQYF